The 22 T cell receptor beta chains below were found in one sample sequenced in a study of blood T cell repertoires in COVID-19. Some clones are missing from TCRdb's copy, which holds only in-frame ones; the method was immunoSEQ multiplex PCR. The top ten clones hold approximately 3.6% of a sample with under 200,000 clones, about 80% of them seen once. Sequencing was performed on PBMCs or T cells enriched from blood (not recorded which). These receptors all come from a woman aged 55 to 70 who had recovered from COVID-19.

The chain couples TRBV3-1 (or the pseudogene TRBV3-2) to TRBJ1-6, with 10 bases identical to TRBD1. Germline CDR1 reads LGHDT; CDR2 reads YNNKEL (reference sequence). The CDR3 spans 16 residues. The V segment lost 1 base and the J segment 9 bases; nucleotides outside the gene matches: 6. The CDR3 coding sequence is TGTGCCAGCAGCCAAGTACCGGGACAGGGGACTTCACCCCTCCACTTT. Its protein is CASSQVPGQGTSPLHF.

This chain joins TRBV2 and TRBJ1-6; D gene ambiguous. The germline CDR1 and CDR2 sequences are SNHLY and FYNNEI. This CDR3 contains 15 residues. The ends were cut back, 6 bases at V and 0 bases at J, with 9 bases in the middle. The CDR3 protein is CASRGTSSYNSPLHF. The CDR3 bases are TGTGCCAGCAGGGGCACGAGCTCCTATAATTCACCCCTCCACTTT.

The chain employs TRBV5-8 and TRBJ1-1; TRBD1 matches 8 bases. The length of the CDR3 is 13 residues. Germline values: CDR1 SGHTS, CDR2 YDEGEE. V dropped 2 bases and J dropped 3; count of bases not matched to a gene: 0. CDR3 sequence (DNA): TGTGCCAGCAGCTTACAGGGGGACACTGAAGCTTTCTTT. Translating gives CASSLQGDTEAFF.

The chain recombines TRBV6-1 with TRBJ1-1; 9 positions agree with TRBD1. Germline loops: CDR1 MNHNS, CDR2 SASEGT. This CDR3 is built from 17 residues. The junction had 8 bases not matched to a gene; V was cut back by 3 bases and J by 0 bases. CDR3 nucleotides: TGTGCCAGCAGTGAGACCCGGGACAGGGAAATGAACACTGAAGCTTTCTTT. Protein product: CASSETRDREMNTEAFF.

The CDR3 here is CASRAEGGGTDTQYF. The CDR3 DNA is TGTGCCAGCAGGGCGGAGGGGGGGGGCACAGATACGCAGTATTTT. This sequence joins TRBV2 and TRBJ2-3; TRBD2 is a possible D gene (7 bases). CDR1 and CDR2 (germline): SNHLY, FYNNEI. V dropped 6 bases and J dropped 1 base, with 14 bases sitting between them. The CDR3 spans 15 residues.

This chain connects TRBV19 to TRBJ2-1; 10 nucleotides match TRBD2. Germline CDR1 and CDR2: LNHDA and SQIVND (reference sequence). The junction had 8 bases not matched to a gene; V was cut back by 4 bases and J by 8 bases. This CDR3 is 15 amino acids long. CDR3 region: CASSRQAGGRHEQFF. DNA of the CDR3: TGTGCCAGTAGTAGACAAGCGGGGGGGCGCCATGAGCAGTTCTTC.

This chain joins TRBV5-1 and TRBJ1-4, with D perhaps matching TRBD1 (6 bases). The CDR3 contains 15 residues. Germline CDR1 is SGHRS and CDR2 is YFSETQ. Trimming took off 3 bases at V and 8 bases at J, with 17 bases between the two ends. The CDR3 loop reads CASSSNTGNDEKLFF. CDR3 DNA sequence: TGCGCCAGCAGCTCCAATACAGGGAACGACGAAAAACTGTTTTTT.

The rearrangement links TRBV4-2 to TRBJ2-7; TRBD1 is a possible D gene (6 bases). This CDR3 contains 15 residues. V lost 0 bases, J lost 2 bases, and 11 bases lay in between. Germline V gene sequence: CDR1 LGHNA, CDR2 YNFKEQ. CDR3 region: CASSQERGSAYEQYF. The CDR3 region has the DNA TGTGCCAGCAGCCAAGAAAGGGGGTCGGCCTACGAGCAGTACTTC.

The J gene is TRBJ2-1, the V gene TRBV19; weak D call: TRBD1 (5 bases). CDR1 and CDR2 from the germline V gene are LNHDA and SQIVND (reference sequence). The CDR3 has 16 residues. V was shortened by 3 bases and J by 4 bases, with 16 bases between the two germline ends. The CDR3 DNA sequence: TGTGCCAGTAGTATCTCAGGGCTATTTATTTACAATGAGCAGTTCTTC. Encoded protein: CASSISGLFIYNEQFF.

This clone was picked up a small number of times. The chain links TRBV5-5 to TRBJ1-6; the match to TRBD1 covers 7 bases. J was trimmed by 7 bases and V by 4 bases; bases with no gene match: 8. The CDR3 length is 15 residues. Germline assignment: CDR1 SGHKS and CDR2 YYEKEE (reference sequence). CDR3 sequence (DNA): TGTGCCAGCAGCCGAACCGACAGGGTAAATTCACCCCTCCACTTT. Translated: CASSRTDRVNSPLHF.

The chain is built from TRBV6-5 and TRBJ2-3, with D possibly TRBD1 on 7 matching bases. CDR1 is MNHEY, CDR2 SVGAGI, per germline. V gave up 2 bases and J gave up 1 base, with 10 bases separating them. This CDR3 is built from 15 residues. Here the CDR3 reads CASSYAGTGTDTQYF. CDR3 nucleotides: TGTGCCAGCAGTTACGCGGGGACAGGCACAGATACGCAGTATTTT.

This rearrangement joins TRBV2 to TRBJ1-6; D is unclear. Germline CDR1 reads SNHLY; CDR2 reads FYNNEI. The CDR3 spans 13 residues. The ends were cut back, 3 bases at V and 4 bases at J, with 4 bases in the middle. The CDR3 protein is CASSDQYNSPLHF. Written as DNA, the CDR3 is TGTGCCAGCAGTGACCAGTATAATTCACCCCTCCACTTT.

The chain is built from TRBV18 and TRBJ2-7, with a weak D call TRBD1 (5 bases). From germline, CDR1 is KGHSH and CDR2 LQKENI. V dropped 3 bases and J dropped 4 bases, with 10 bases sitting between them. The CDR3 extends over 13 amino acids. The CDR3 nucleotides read TGTGCCAGCTCACCCGACAGTAGTTACGAGCAGTACTTC. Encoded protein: CASSPDSSYEQYF.

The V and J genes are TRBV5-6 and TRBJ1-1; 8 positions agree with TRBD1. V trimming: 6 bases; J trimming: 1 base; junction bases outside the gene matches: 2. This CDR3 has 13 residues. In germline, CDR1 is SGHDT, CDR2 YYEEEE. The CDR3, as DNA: TGTGCCAGCAACACAGGGGGGAACACTGAAGCTTTCTTT. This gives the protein CASNTGGNTEAFF.

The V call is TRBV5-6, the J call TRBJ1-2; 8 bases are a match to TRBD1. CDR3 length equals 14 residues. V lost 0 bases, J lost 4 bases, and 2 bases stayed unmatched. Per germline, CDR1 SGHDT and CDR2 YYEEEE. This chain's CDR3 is CASSLGTGLYGYTF. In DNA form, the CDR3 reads TGTGCCAGCAGCTTGGGGACAGGGCTCTATGGCTACACCTTC.

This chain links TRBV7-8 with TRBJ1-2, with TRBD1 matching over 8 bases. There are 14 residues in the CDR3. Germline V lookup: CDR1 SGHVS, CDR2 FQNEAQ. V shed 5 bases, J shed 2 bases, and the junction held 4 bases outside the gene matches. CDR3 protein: CASSRTGLNYGYTF. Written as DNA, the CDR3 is TGTGCCAGCAGCCGGACAGGGTTAAACTATGGCTACACCTTC.

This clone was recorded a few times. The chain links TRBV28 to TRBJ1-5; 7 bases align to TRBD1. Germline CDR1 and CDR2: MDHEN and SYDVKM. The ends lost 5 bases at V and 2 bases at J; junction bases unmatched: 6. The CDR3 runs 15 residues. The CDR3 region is CASSATGARNQPQHF. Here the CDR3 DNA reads TGTGCCAGCAGTGCCACAGGGGCTCGCAATCAGCCCCAGCATTTT.

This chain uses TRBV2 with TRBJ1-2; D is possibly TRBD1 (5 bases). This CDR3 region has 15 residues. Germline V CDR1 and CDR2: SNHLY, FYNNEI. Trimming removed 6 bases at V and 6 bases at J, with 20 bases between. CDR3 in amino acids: CASSANGGGVDGYTF. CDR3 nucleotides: TGTGCCAGCAGCGCAAACGGGGGAGGGGTGGATGGCTACACCTTC.

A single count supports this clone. Here the CDR3 DNA reads TGTGCCAGCAGCCAAGCTAGTCTTCGCGGGGCGGGGGAGACAGATACGCAGTATTTT. This sequence encodes CASSQASLRGAGETDTQYF. The J gene is TRBJ2-3, the V gene TRBV14; 7 nucleotides line up with TRBD2. CDR1 SGHDN and CDR2 FVKESK come from the germline V gene. With 1 base clipped from V and 3 bases from J, the junction kept 16 bases outside the gene matches. The CDR3 loop spans 19 amino acids.

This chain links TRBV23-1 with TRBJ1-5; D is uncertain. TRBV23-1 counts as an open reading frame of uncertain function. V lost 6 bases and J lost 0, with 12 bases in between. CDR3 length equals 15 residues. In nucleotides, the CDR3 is TGCGCCAGCAGCACAGCTGATTATAGCAATCAGCCCCAGCATTTT. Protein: CASSTADYSNQPQHF.

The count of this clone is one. DNA for the CDR3: TGCGCCAGCAGCCCAGGGACTAGCGGGGAGCTGTTTTTT. This encodes CASSPGTSGELFF. The chain joins TRBV5-1 to TRBJ2-2; 8 bases fit TRBD2. CDR1 and CDR2 (germline): SGHRS, YFSETQ. The CDR3 contains 13 residues. Unmatched junction bases numbered 3, after V lost 4 bases and J lost 7 bases.

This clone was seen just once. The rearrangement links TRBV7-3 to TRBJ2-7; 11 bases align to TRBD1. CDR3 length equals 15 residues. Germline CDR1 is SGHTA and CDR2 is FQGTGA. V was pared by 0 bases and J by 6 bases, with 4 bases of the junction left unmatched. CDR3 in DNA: TGTGCCAGCAGCTTAACGCCCGGGACAGGGGGCGAGCAGTACTTC. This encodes CASSLTPGTGGEQYF.